This is a list of T cell receptor beta chains from one sample in a study of T cells in Graves' hyperthyroidism and ophthalmopathy. TCRdb re-derived calls from the multiplex PCR reads in MiXCR, one entry per CDR3 protein. The sample holds over 500,000 distinct CDR3 sequences, approximately 15% seen once. Sequencing input: blood. These TCRs come from a woman between 40 and 50 years old with Graves' hyperthyroidism. The CDR3 runs from the conserved cysteine through the conserved F or W. Fields, in order: clone size, D gene, V gene, J gene, CDR3 DNA, CDR3 protein. D genes are given only for firm matches. Size values are once, few and many counts, or a class for expanded clones, and some rows have none.

>many|NA|TRBV28|TRBJ1-2
TGTGCCAGCGGGGGGTCGGGACCTAACTATGGCTACACCTTC
CASGGSGPNYGYTF
>many|NA|TRBV18|TRBJ1-6
TGTGCCAGCTCACCACGACAGCAAAATTCACCCCTCCACTTT
CASSPRQQNSPLHF
>many|NA|TRBV28|TRBJ2-5
TGTGCCAGCAGTCCTTCCACCGGACGGGAACAAGAGACCCAGTACTTC
CASSPSTGREQETQYF
>many|TRBD1|TRBV28|TRBJ2-1
TGTGCCAGCAGTTTACCCCCGACAGGGGGCAATGAGCAGTTCTTC
CASSLPPTGGNEQFF
>NA|TRBD2|TRBV24-1|TRBJ2-7
TGTGCCACCAGTGTCGGAGTAGCGGGAGGGTTATCGGACGAGCAGTACTTC
CATSVGVAGGLSDEQYF
>many|NA|TRBV18|TRBJ1-2
TGTGCCAGCTCACCCCGCCAGGGCACAGGAAGCTATGGCTACACCTTC
CASSPRQGTGSYGYTF
>many|NA|TRBV7-3|TRBJ2-3
TGTGCCAGCAGCATGCAGGGGGGGGGCACAGATACGCAGTATTTT
CASSMQGGGTDTQYF
>many|NA|TRBV7-2|TRBJ1-3
TGTGCCAGCAGCTTCTCCCAGAGCTCTGGAAACACCATATATTTT
CASSFSQSSGNTIYF
>many|NA|TRBV7-9|TRBJ2-3
TGTGCCAGCAGCCAGATCAAAGATACGCAGTATTTT
CASSQIKDTQYF
>NA|NA|TRBV18|TRBJ1-5
TGTGCCAGCTCACCTGAAAGGGTTAGCAATCAGCCCCAGCATTTT
CASSPERVSNQPQHF
>NA|NA|TRBV3-1|TRBJ1-6
TGTGCCAGCAGCCAAGATGGGCAGGGTCAGAATTCACCCCTCCACTTT
CASSQDGQGQNSPLHF
>few|TRBD2|TRBV4-1|TRBJ2-7
TGCGCCAGCAGCCGAGGCCAGCGGGATTACTACGAGCAGTACTTC
CASSRGQRDYYEQYF
>many|TRBD2|TRBV20-1|TRBJ2-5
TGCAGTGCTATAGCGGGAGGGCCGCGCGAGACCCAGTACTTC
CSAIAGGPRETQYF
>many|TRBD1|TRBV2|TRBJ2-1
TGTGCCAGCCAGGGACAGAGGAACTTCAATGAGCAGTTCTTC
CASQGQRNFNEQFF
>NA|NA|TRBV9|TRBJ2-3
TGTGCCAGCAGCGTAGACACTACGGGGGATACGCAGTATTTT
CASSVDTTGDTQYF
>many|TRBD1|TRBV10-2|TRBJ2-5
TGCGCCACCTCGGACAGGGGGCGAGAGACCCAGTACTTC
CATSDRGRETQYF
>many|TRBD1|TRBV18|TRBJ1-6
TGTGCCAGCTCACCAGGGACAGCTAACAATTCACCCCTCCACTTT
CASSPGTANNSPLHF
>many|NA|TRBV10-3|TRBJ1-6
TGTGCCATCAGTGAGCGGGACAACTATAATTCACCCCTCCACTTT
CAISERDNYNSPLHF